Presented here are 7 T cell receptor beta chains from one specimen sequenced in a study of shared clonotypes between healthy human individuals. Profiling relied on immunoSEQ multiplex PCR, and the TCRdb table lists in-frame clones only, not all of them. The sample yields some 2 million clones, roughly 95% seen once. It was CD45RO-negative cells, positively selected for CCR7, that made up naive CD8 cells, with terminally differentiated effector memory CD45RA+ cells excluded. Specimen: naive CD8+ T cells sorted from blood. Receptors were obtained from a man aged 18 to 35 in good health.

This clone was observed a single time. V and J are TRBV7-2 and TRBJ2-7, with D maybe TRBD2 (5 bases). V was clipped by 3 bases and J by 3 bases, with 9 bases between them. The CDR3 is made up of 13 amino acids. From germline, CDR1 is SGHTA and CDR2 FQGNSA. The CDR3 sequence is CASSFGVHYEQYF. CDR3 in DNA: TGTGCCAGCAGCTTCGGGGTCCACTACGAGCAGTACTTC.

The chain recombines TRBV7-9 with TRBJ2-2; perhaps TRBD1 as D (6 bases). Looked up from germline, CDR1 is SEHNR and CDR2 is FQNEAQ (reference sequence). This CDR3 has 16 amino acids. V lost 0 bases, J lost 4 bases, and 12 bases lay in between. CDR3 amino acids: CASSLAGTDSTGELFF. The DNA of the CDR3 is TGTGCCAGCAGCTTAGCCGGGACGGACAGCACCGGGGAGCTGTTTTTT.

This clone was seen once. The chain uses TRBV27 and TRBJ2-7, with 8 bases identical to TRBD2. The V gene's germline CDR1 is MNHEY and CDR2 SMNVEV (reference sequence). Unmatched junction bases numbered 6, after V lost 5 bases and J lost 3 bases. This CDR3 spans 14 amino acids. This chain's CDR3 is CASSPFAGGYEQYF. DNA for the CDR3: TGTGCCAGCAGTCCGTTTGCGGGAGGCTACGAGCAGTACTTC.

This chain uses TRBV10-2 with TRBJ1-1, with 8 bases aligning to TRBD1. Germline values: CDR1 WSHSY, CDR2 SAAADI. The CDR3 spans 13 residues. V was clipped by 6 bases and J by 4 bases; unmatched bases: 4. The CDR3 reads CASSPDRGTEAFF. The DNA for the CDR3 is TGCGCCAGCAGCCCTGACAGGGGCACTGAAGCTTTCTTT.

This clone was seen just once. The chain has TRBV6-1 and TRBJ2-7; 7 nucleotides match TRBD1. J was trimmed by 10 bases and V by 1 base; bases with no gene match: 7. CDR3 length equals 13 residues. Looked up from germline, CDR1 is MNHNS and CDR2 is SASEGT. The CDR3 DNA follows: TGTGCCAGCAGTGAAGGTCTCGGACAGGACCAGTACTTC. It codes for CASSEGLGQDQYF.

This clone occurred once. This chain uses TRBV28 with TRBJ2-5, with D perhaps assigned TRBD1 or TRBD2 (7 bases each). Trimming removed 4 bases from V and 3 bases from J, with 18 bases in between. This CDR3 comprises 16 residues. Germline loops: CDR1 MDHEN, CDR2 SYDVKM. The CDR3 DNA reads TGTGCCAGCAGTTCCTCAGGGGGGGCGCGGGAAGAGACCCAGTACTTC. Translated: CASSSSGGAREETQYF.

The table lists this clone with a few counts. CDR3 bases: TGCGCCAGCAGCGACGGGACGGGAGATAATTCACCCCTCCACTTT. It translates to CASSDGTGDNSPLHF. V and J are TRBV5-1 and TRBJ1-6, with D perhaps TRBD1 (5 bases). Per the germline V gene, CDR1 is SGHRS and CDR2 is YFSETQ. Trimming removed 4 bases from V and 5 bases from J, with 13 bases in between. The CDR3 runs 15 residues.